A single sample is the source of the 20 T cell receptor beta chains below, sequenced in a study of molecular identifiers for immune sequencing clone quantification. From the PCR reads, TCRdb called clonotypes with MiXCR, one entry per CDR3 protein. Of 80,000 to 130,000 distinct CDR3 sequences in the sample, 36% are singletons; the top ten hold approximately 3.8%. Sequenced: naive CD8+ T cells from blood, with Jurkat cell RNA spiked in. Subset: FACS-sorted CD8+CD4-CCR7+CD45RA+ naive T cells. Every receptor here comes from a human donor in good health. Some libraries in this study had Jurkat cell RNA spiked in.

The chain couples TRBV7-9 to TRBJ1-5; D ambiguous. The CDR3 has 12 amino acids. CDR1 SEHNR and CDR2 FQNEAQ come from the germline V gene (reference sequence). Trimming pared 5 bases from V and 3 bases from J, leaving 5 bases between. CDR3: CASSKSNQPQHF. In nucleotides, the CDR3 is TGTGCCAGCAGCAAATCCAATCAGCCCCAGCATTTT.

This clonotype was observed once. An end of the junction differs from the germline gene, which may be a read error. The chain has TRBV5-3 and TRBJ2-7; the D is unclear. TRBV5-3 is recorded as an ORF, its role being uncertain. This CDR3 has 14 residues. CDR3: CASSLTASSWEQYF. Written as DNA, the CDR3 is TGTGCCAGCAGCTTGACGGCTTCTTCGTGGGAGCAGTACTTC.

In this sample, this clonotype turned up once. In this CDR3 the conserved last residue, phenylalanine or tryptophan, is missing, so a read error is likely. This chain connects TRBV6-1 to TRBJ1-1; D remains ambiguous. The CDR3 has 12 amino acids. Trimming shortened V by 6 bases and J by 3 bases, and 8 bases separated the two germline ends. Germline V gene sequence: CDR1 MNHNS, CDR2 SASEGT. The CDR3 loop reads CASRPGYTEAFI. CDR3 DNA: TGTGCCAGCAGACCAGGATACACTGAAGCTTTCATT.

The V gene is TRBV7-9, the J gene TRBJ2-1; the D gene is possibly TRBD2 (5 bases). Trimming shortened V by 5 bases and J by 10 bases, and 27 bases separated the two germline ends. Germline V gene sequence: CDR1 SEHNR, CDR2 FQNEAQ (reference sequence). The CDR3 is 17 amino acids. The CDR3 loop is CASSASIQGLSGIEQFF. DNA of the CDR3: TGTGCCAGCAGCGCCTCCATTCAAGGACTCTCGGGTATCGAGCAGTTCTTC. Full variable domain (outside the CDR3, taken from reference TRBV7-9 and TRBJ2-1): DTGVSQNPRHKITKRGQNVTFRCDPISEHNRLYWYRQTLGQGPEFLTYFQNEAQLEKSRLLSDRFSAERPKGSFSTLEIQRTEQGDSAMYLCASSASIQGLSGIEQFFGPGTRLTVL.

The rearrangement joins TRBV10-3 to TRBJ2-7; tentative D call: TRBD2 (6 bases). Trimming shortened V by 6 bases and J by 3 bases, and 15 bases separated the two germline ends. There are 14 residues in the CDR3. Germline CDR1 and CDR2: ENHRY and SYGVKD. The CDR3 spells CAIRGASDLYEQYF. The CDR3 DNA reads TGTGCCATCAGAGGCGCTAGCGACCTCTACGAGCAGTACTTC.

This clonotype was recorded a few times. CDR3 sequence reads: CASSEEGETSGWNEQFF. CDR3 DNA: TGTGCCAGCAGTGAAGAAGGCGAGACTAGCGGATGGAATGAGCAGTTCTTC. This rearrangement joins TRBV6-4 to TRBJ2-1; 9 positions agree with TRBD2. The CDR3 consists of 17 residues. The V gene's germline CDR1 is MRHNA and CDR2 SNTAGT. Trimming at V came to 3 bases and at J to 7 bases, leaving 13 bases not matched to a gene.

The J gene is TRBJ2-5, the V gene TRBV5-4; no reliable D call. Deletions cut 5 bases from V and 7 bases from J, with 9 bases between. The CDR3 has 11 amino acids. Germline CDR1 and CDR2: SGHNT and YYREEE (reference sequence). The CDR3 DNA is TGTGCCAGCAGATATTTGGGGACCCAGTACTTC. Its protein is CASRYLGTQYF.

This sequence joins TRBV7-9 and TRBJ2-7, with 10 nucleotides matching TRBD2. J was trimmed by 2 bases and V by 4 bases; bases with no gene match: 2. The CDR3 is 14 residues long. Germline CDR1 SEHNR, CDR2 FQNEAQ (reference sequence). The CDR3 region has the DNA TGTGCCAGCAGCTGGAGCGGGAGGGCCTACGAGCAGTACTTC. Translation gives CASSWSGRAYEQYF.

The chain couples TRBV12-3 or TRBV12-4 to TRBJ2-6; D gene ambiguous. The CDR3 covers 15 residues. Trimming stripped 3 bases from V and 2 bases from J, with 8 bases between. The CDR3 protein is CASSFPGAGANVLTF. The DNA of the CDR3 is TGTGCCAGCAGTTTCCCGGGCGCTGGGGCCAACGTCCTGACTTTC.

This clonotype was observed a few times. The V gene is TRBV14, the J gene TRBJ1-1; D remains ambiguous. The CDR3 sequence is 13 residues long. The germline CDR1 and CDR2 sequences are SGHDN and FVKESK. Trimming took 0 bases from V and 6 from J, leaving 8 bases between them. CDR3 protein: CASSQEGNAEAFF. In DNA, the CDR3 is TGTGCCAGCAGCCAAGAGGGTAACGCTGAAGCTTTCTTT.

This clonotype was observed a handful of times. V gene TRBV6-5 combines with J gene TRBJ2-1; D might be TRBD2 (5 bases). Deletions cut 2 bases from V and 4 bases from J, with 12 bases between. The germline V gene encodes CDR1 MNHEY and CDR2 SVGAGI. The CDR3 loop spans 15 amino acids. For the CDR3, the DNA is TGTGCCAGCAGTTACGAGCTAGCAGCATACAATGAGCAGTTCTTC. This translates into CASSYELAAYNEQFF.

The V call is TRBV2, the J call TRBJ2-1; TRBD1 matches 11 bases. Losses at the gene ends were 6 bases for V and 8 bases for J; bases not matched to a gene: 6. CDR1 and CDR2 (germline): SNHLY, FYNNEI. This CDR3 spans 14 amino acids. The DNA for the CDR3 is TGTGCCAGCAGCACCGGGACAGGGGGGGATGAGCAGTTCTTC. This encodes CASSTGTGGDEQFF.

A remark on this clonotype: A much larger clone differs from this one at a single base, so this may be a read error. The chain recombines TRBV6-2 or TRBV6-3 with TRBJ2-3; D is perhaps TRBD2 (5 bases). This CDR3 contains 16 residues. The germline V gene has CDR1 MNHEY and CDR2 SVGEGT. CDR3 residues: CASSYSTTTSTETQYF. The CDR3 nucleotides are TGTGCCAGCAGTTACTCAACGACTACAAGCACAGAAACGCAGTATTTT.

As concerns this clonotype: Mismatch with germline at one junction end may stem from a read error. The chain couples TRBV28 to TRBJ2-7; D may correspond to TRBD1 or TRBD2 (6 bases each). The germline V gene encodes CDR1 MDHEN and CDR2 SYDVKM. The length of the CDR3 is 16 residues. The CDR3 protein is CASSSPWGAPRYGQYF. CDR3 sequence (DNA): TGTGCCAGCAGTTCCCCATGGGGGGCGCCGCGCTACGGGCAGTACTTC.

This chain uses TRBV6-1 with TRBJ1-2; the D gene is possibly TRBD1 (5 bases). CDR1 and CDR2 from the germline V gene are MNHNS and SASEGT. The V end was cut by 8 bases, the J end by 8 bases, with 15 bases between. The CDR3 extends over 12 amino acids. CDR3 region: CASLRGTVGYTF. The CDR3 region has the DNA TGTGCCAGCCTACGGGGGACCGTCGGCTACACCTTC.

CDR3 sequence reads: CASSPWDGQIYEQYF. The CDR3 DNA sequence: TGTGCCAGCAGTCCCTGGGACGGTCAAATCTACGAGCAGTACTTC. The genes are TRBV28 and TRBJ2-7, with D possibly being TRBD1 or TRBD2 (5 bases each). CDR1 is MDHEN and CDR2 is SYDVKM in the germline V gene. The ends were cut back, 5 bases at V and 3 bases at J, with 17 bases in the middle. The CDR3 totals 15 residues.

This clonotype appeared many times. This chain connects TRBV3-1 to TRBJ1-6; D is unresolved. Trimming pared 4 bases from V and 7 bases from J, leaving 8 bases between. Germline lookup yields CDR1 LGHDT and CDR2 YNNKEL (reference sequence). The CDR3 covers 13 residues. CDR3 bases: TGTGCCAGCAGCCCCAGAGAAAATTCACCCCTCCACTTT. Translation gives CASSPRENSPLHF.

This clonotype came up many times. This chain links TRBV12-3 or TRBV12-4 with TRBJ2-1, with a weak D call TRBD2 (6 bases). The CDR3 is made up of 16 amino acids. Trimming cost V 6 bases and J 1 base, with 16 bases left between them. The CDR3 here is CASSGEEKRSYNEQFF. The CDR3 DNA follows: TGTGCCAGCAGCGGGGAGGAGAAACGTTCCTACAATGAGCAGTTCTTC.

This clonotype was seen only a few times. This CDR3 reads CASSLFLGAGEQYF. CDR3 nucleotides: TGTGCCAGCAGCTTATTCCTGGGGGCGGGCGAGCAGTACTTC. This chain links TRBV13 with TRBJ2-7; a weak D match, TRBD1 (6 bases). Germline assignment: CDR1 PRHDT and CDR2 FYEKMQ (reference sequence). CDR3 length: 14 amino acids. V was cut by 2 bases and J by 6 bases, with 14 bases left in between. Drawing the rest from reference TRBV13 and TRBJ2-7, the complete variable domain is AAGVIQSPRHLIKEKRETATLKCYPIPRHDTVYWYQQGPGQDPQFLISFYEKMQSDKGSIPDRFSAQQFSDYHSELNMSSLELGDSALYFCASSLFLGAGEQYFGPGTRLTVT.

Worth noting for this clonotype: A read error is possible here, since a much larger clone lies one base away. Here the CDR3 DNA reads TGTGCCAGCAGTTTACAGGGAATGGGGCCCCAGCCTTTT. Its translation: CASSLQGMGPQPF. The chain employs TRBV28 and TRBJ1-5; TRBD1 is a possible D gene (5 bases). Per the germline V gene, CDR1 is MDHEN and CDR2 is SYDVKM. This CDR3 is 13 amino acids long.